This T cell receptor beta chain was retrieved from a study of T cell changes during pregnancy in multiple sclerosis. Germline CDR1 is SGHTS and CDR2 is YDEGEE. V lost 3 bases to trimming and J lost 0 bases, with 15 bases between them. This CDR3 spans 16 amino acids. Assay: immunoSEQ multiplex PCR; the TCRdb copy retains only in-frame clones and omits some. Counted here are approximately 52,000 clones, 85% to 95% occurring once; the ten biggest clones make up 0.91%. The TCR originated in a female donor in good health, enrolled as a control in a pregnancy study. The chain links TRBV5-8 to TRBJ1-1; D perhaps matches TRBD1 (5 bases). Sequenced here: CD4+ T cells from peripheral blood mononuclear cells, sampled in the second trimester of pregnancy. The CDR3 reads CASSYGGGRMNTEAFF. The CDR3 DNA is TGTGCCAGCAGCTATGGGGGAGGGAGGATGAACACTGAAGCTTTCTTT.